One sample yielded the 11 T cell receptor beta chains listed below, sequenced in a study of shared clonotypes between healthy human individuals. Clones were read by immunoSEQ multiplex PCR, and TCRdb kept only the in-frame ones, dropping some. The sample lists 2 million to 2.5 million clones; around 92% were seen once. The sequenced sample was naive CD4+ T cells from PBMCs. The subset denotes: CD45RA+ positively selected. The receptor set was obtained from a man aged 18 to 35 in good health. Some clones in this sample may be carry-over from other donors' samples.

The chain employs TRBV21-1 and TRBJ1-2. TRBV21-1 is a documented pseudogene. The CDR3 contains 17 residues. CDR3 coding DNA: TGTGCCAGCAGCAAAGGGGTCTGGGTCGGGATAGGCTATGGCTACACCTTC. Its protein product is CASSKGVWVGIGYGYTF.

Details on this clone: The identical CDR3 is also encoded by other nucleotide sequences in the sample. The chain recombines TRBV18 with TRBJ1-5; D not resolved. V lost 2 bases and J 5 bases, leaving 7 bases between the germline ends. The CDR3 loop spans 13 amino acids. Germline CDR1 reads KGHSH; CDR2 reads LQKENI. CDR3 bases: TGTGCCAGCTCACCATCATTAGATCAGCCCCAGCATTTT. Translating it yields CASSPSLDQPQHF.

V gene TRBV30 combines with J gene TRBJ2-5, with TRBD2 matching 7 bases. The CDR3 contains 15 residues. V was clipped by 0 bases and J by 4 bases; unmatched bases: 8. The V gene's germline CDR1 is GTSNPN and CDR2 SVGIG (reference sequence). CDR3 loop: CAWSVWGRAVETQYF. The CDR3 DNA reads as TGTGCCTGGAGTGTCTGGGGGAGGGCCGTAGAGACCCAGTACTTC.

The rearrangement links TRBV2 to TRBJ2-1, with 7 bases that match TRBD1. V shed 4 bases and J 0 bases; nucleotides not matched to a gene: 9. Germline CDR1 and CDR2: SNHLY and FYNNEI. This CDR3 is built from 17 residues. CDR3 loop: CASSVELRGLSYNEQFF. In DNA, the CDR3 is TGTGCCAGCAGTGTGGAGTTGAGGGGGCTCTCCTACAATGAGCAGTTCTTC.

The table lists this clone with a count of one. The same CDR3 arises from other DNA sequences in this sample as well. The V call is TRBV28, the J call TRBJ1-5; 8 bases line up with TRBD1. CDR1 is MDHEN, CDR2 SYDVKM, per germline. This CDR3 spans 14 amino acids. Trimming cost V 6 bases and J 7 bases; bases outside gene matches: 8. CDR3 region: CASSPDRGGQPQHF. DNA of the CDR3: TGTGCCAGCAGCCCTGACAGGGGCGGGCAGCCCCAGCATTTT.

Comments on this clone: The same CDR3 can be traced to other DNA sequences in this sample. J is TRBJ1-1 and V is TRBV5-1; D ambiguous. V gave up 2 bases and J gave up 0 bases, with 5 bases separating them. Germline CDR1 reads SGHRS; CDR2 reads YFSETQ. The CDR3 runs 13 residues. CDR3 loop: CASSLVMNTEAFF. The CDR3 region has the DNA TGCGCCAGCAGCTTAGTAATGAACACTGAAGCTTTCTTT.

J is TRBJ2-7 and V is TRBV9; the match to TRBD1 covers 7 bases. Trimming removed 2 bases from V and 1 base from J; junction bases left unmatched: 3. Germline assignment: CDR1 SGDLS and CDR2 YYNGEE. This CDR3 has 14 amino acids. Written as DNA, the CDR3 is TGTGCCAGCAGCGTCGACAGGGAGTCCTACGAGCAGTACTTC. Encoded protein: CASSVDRESYEQYF.

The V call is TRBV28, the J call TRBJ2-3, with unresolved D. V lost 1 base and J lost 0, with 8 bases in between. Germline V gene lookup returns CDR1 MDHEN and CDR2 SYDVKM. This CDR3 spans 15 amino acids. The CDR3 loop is CASSLYRPSTDTQYF. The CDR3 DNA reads TGTGCCAGCAGTTTATACCGGCCTAGCACAGATACGCAGTATTTT.

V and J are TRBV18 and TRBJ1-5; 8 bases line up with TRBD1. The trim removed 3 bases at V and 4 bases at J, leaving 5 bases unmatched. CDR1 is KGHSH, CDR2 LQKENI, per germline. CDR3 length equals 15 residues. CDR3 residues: CASSPETGGNQPQHF. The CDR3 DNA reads TGTGCCAGCTCACCCGAAACAGGGGGGAATCAGCCCCAGCATTTT.

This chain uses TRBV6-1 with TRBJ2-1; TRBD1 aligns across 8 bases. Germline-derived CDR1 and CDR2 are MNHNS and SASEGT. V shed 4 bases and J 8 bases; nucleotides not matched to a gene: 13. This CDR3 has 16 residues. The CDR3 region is CASSVMTGVIGDEQFF. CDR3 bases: TGTGCCAGCAGTGTTATGACAGGGGTAATAGGAGATGAGCAGTTCTTC.

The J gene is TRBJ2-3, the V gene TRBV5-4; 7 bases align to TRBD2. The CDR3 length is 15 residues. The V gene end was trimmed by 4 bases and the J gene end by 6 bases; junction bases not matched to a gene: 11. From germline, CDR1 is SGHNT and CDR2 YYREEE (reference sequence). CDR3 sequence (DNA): TGTGCCAGCAGCGGGGGGGGATACGAGGCCGATACGCAGTATTTT. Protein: CASSGGGYEADTQYF.